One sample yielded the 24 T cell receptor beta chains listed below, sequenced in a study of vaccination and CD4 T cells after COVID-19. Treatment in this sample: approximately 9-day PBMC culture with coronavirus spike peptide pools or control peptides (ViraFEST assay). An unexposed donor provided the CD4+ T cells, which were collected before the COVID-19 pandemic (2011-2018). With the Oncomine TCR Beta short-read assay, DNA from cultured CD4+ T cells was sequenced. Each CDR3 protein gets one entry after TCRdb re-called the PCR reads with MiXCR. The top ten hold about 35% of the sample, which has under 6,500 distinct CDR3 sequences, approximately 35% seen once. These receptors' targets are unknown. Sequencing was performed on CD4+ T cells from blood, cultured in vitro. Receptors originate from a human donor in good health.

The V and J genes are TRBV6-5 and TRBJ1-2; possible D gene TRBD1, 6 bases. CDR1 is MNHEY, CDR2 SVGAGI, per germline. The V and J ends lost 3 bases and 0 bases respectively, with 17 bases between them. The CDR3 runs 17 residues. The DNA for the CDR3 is TGTGCCAGCAGTTATCAGACAGGCTCCCTTTCTAACTATGGCTACACCTTC. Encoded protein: CASSYQTGSLSNYGYTF.

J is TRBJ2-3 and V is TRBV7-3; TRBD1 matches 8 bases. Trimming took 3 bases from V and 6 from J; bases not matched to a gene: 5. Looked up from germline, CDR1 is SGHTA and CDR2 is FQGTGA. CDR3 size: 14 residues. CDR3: CASSFGTGQDTQYF. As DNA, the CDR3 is TGTGCCAGCAGCTTCGGGACAGGCCAGGATACGCAGTATTTT. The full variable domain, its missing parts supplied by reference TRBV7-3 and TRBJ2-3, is GAGVSQTPSNKVTEKGKYVELRCDPISGHTALYWYRQSLGQGPEFLIYFQGTGAADDSGLPNDRFFAVRPEGSVSTLKIQRTERGDSAVYLCASSFGTGQDTQYFGPGTRLTVL.

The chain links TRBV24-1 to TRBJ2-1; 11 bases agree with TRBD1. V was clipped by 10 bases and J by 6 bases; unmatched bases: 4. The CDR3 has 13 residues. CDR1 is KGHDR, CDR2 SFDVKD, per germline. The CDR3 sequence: CATGGTGGNEQFF. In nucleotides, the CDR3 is TGTGCCACGGGGGGGACAGGGGGCAATGAGCAGTTCTTC.

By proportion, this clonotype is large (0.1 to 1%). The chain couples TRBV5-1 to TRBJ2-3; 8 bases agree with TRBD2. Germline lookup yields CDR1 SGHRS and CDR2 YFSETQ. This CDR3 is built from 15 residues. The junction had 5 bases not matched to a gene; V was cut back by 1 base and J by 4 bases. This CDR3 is CASSLSSGGSDTQYF. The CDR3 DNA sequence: TGCGCCAGCAGCTTGTCCAGCGGGGGTTCAGATACGCAGTATTTT.

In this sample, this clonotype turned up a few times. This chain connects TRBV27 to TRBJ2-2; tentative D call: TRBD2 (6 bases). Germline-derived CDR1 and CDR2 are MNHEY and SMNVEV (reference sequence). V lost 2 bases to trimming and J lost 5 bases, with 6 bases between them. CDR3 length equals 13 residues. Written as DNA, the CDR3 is TGTGCCAGCAGTTTACGGGGGACCGGGGAGCTGTTTTTT. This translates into CASSLRGTGELFF.

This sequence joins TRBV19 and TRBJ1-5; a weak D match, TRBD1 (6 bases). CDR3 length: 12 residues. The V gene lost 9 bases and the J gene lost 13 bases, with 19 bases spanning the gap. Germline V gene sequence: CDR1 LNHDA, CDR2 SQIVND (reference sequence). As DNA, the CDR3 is TGTGCCAGCGATCAGACAGGCTCCAAACAGCATTTT. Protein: CASDQTGSKQHF.

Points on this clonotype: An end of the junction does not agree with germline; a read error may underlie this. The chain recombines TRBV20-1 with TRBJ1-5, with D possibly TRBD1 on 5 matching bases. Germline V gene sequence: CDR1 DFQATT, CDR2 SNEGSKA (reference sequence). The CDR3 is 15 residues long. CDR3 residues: CSARGDGHINRPQHF. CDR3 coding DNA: TGCAGTGCTAGAGGGGACGGCCACATCAATCGGCCCCAGCATTTT.

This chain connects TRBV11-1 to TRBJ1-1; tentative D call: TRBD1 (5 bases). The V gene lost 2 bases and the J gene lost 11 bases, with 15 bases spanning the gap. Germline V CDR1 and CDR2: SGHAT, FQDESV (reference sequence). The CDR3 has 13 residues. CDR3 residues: CASSLTGDSRAFF. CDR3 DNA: TGTGCCAGCAGCTTAACCGGGGACTCGCGGGCTTTCTTT.

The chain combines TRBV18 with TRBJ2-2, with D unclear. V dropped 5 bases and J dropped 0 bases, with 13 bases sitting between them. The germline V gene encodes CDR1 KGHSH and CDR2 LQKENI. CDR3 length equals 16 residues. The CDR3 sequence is CASSTEASPNTGELFF. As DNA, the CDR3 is TGTGCCAGCTCAACAGAGGCATCACCGAACACCGGGGAGCTGTTTTTT.

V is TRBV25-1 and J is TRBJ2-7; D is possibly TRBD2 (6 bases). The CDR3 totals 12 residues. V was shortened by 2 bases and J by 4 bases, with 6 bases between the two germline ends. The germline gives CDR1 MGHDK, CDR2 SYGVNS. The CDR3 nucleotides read TGTGCCAGCAGTGAAGCGGGGTACGAGCAGTACTTC. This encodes CASSEAGYEQYF.

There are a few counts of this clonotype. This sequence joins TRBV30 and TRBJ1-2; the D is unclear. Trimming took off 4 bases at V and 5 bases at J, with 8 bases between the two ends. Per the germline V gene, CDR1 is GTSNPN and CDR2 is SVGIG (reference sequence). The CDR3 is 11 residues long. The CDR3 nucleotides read TGTGCCTGGACTGATGATTATGGCTACACCTTC. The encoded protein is CAWTDDYGYTF.

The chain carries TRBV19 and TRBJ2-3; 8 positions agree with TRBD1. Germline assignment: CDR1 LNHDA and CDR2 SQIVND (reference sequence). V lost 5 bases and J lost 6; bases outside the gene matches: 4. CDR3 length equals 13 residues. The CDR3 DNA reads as TGTGCCAGTAGTCCCGGGGACAGGGATACGCAGTATTTT. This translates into CASSPGDRDTQYF.

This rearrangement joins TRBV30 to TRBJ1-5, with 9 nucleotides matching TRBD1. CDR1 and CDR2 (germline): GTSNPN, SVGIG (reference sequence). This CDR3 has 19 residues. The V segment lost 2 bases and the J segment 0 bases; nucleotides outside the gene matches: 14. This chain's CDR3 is CAWSPWVGQGGYSNQPQHF. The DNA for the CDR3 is TGTGCCTGGAGTCCCTGGGTGGGACAGGGCGGTTATAGCAATCAGCCCCAGCATTTT.

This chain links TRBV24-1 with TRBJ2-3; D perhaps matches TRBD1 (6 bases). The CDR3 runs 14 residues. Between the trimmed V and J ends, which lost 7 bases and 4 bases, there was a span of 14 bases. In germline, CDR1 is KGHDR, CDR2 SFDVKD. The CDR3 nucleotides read TGTGCCACCAGCACAGGGATGGAGTCAGATACGCAGTATTTT. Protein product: CATSTGMESDTQYF.

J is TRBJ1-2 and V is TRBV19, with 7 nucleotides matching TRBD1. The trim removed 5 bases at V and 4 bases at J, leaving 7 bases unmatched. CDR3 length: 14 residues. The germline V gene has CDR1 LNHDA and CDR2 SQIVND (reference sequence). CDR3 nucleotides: TGTGCCAGTAGTGTCAACCGGGACAGCTATGGCTACACCTTC. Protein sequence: CASSVNRDSYGYTF.

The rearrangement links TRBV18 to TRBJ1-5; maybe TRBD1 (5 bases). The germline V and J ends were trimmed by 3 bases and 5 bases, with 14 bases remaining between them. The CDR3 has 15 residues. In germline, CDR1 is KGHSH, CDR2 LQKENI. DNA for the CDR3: TGTGCCAGCTCACCGACAGTTAACGTAGATCAGCCCCAGCATTTT. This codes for CASSPTVNVDQPQHF.

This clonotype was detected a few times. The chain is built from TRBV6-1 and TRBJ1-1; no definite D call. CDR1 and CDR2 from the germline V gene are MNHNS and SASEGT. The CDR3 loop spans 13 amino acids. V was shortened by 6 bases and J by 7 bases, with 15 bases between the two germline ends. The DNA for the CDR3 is TGTGCCAGCAGACAAGGGCGTCTTGGTGAAGCTTTCTTT. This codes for CASRQGRLGEAFF.

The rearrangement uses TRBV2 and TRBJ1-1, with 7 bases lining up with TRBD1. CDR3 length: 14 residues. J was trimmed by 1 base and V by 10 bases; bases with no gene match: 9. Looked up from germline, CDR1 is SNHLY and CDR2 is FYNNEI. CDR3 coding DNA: TGTGCCACAAATCCCGGGACAGCGAACACTGAAGCTTTCTTT. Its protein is CATNPGTANTEAFF.

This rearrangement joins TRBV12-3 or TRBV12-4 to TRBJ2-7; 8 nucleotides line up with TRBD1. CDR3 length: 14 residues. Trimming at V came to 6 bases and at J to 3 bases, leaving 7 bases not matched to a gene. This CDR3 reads CASRSGTGFYEQYF. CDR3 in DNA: TGTGCCAGCAGATCCGGGACAGGATTCTACGAGCAGTACTTC.

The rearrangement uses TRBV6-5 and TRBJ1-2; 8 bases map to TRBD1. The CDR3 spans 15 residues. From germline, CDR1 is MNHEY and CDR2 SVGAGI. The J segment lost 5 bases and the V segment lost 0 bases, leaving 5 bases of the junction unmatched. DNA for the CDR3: TGTGCCAGCAGTTACTCTTGGGGGACAGGATATGGCTACACCTTC. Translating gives CASSYSWGTGYGYTF.

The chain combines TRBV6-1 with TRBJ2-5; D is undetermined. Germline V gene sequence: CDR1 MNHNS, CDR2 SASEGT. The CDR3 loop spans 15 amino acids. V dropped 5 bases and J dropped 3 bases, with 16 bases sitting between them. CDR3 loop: CASSTRSASKETQYF. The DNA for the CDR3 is TGTGCCAGCAGTACGAGGTCAGCATCCAAAGAGACCCAGTACTTC.

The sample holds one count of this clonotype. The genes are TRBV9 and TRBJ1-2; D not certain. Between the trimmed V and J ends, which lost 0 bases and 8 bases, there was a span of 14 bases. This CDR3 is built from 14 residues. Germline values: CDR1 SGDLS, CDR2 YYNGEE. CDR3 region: CASSVGGTFGGYTF. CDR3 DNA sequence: TGTGCCAGCAGCGTAGGAGGAACCTTCGGAGGCTACACCTTC.

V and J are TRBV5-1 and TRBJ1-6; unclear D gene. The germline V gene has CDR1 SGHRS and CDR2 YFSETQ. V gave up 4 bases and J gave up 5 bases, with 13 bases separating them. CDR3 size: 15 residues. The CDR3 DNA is TGCGCCAGCAGCCCAAGAGGCAGCCATAATTCACCCCTCCACTTT. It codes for CASSPRGSHNSPLHF. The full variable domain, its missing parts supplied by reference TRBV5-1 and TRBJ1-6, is KAGVTQTPRYLIKTRGQQVTLSCSPISGHRSVSWYQQTPGQGLQFLFEYFSETQRNKGNFPGRFSGRQFSNSRSEMNVSTLELGDSALYLCASSPRGSHNSPLHFGNGTRLTVT.

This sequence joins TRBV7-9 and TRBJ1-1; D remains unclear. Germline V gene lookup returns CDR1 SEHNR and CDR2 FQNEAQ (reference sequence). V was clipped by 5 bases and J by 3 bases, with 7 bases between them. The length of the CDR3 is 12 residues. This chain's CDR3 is CASSTLDTEAFF. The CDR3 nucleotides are TGTGCCAGCAGCACCTTGGACACTGAAGCTTTCTTT.